Below are 13 T cell receptor beta chains sequenced from a single sample in a study of cytomegalovirus exposure and HLA in healthy donors. Primers included in the PCR were 60 Vbeta and 13 Jbeta primers. Here immunoSEQ multiplex PCR was the method, and the copy in TCRdb shows in-frame clones only, minus some. In the table there are about 160,000 clones, over 60% of which are singletons. Sequenced material: PBMCs. Receptor source: a woman aged 40-49 years in good health and CMV-seronegative.

The chain joins TRBV5-6 to TRBJ1-5, with 8 bases identical to TRBD1. This CDR3 is built from 17 residues. V was clipped by 4 bases and J by 6 bases; unmatched bases: 15. Germline CDR1 and CDR2: SGHDT and YYEEEE. CDR3 bases: TGTGCCAGCAGCGCCAGAACCTCAGGGGGCCTCGGTCAGCCCCAGCATTTT. Translation gives CASSARTSGGLGQPQHF.

V and J are TRBV5-1 and TRBJ2-5, with D tentatively TRBD1 (6 bases). Judging by the DNA end, TRBJ2-7 fits better; the J call may be wrong. In germline, CDR1 is SGHRS, CDR2 YFSETQ. CDR3 length: 16 residues. The CDR3 sequence: CASSLTARGFSYEQYF. The CDR3 bases are TGCGCCAGCAGCTTGACGGCCAGGGGTTTTTCCTACGAGCAGTACTTC.

This chain joins TRBV18 and TRBJ1-1; D call uncertain. V dropped 3 bases and J dropped 1 base, with 9 bases sitting between them. CDR3 length: 14 residues. CDR1 and CDR2 from the germline V gene are KGHSH and LQKENI. Here the CDR3 DNA reads TGTGCCAGCTCACCGTGGCACACGAACACTGAAGCTTTCTTT. Translated: CASSPWHTNTEAFF.

The DNA for the CDR3 is TGTGCCAGCAGCGTAGGAGCGGGGGGGTTTAATGAGCAGTTCTTC. Translated: CASSVGAGGFNEQFF. J is TRBJ2-1 and V is TRBV9; 10 nucleotides line up with TRBD2. The CDR3 spans 15 residues. V lost 0 bases and J lost 7; bases outside the gene matches: 4. Germline values: CDR1 SGDLS, CDR2 YYNGEE.

The chain joins TRBV6-5 to TRBJ1-2; TRBD1 agrees at 8 bases. Germline V lookup: CDR1 MNHEY, CDR2 SVGAGI. This CDR3 contains 14 residues. The trim removed 7 bases at V and 8 bases at J, leaving 12 bases unmatched. The CDR3 is CASIRATGVDGYTF. CDR3 DNA: TGTGCCAGCATTAGAGCGACAGGGGTAGACGGCTACACCTTC.

The genes are TRBV27 and TRBJ1-2, with 8 positions matching TRBD1. Unmatched junction bases numbered 8, after V lost 2 bases and J lost 3 bases. CDR1 and CDR2 from the germline V gene are MNHEY and SMNVEV (reference sequence). This CDR3 contains 16 residues. DNA for the CDR3: TGTGCCAGCAGTTTACAGGGGGCGCAGGGCTACTATGGCTACACCTTC. As protein: CASSLQGAQGYYGYTF.

This chain's CDR3 is CASSLGQGYGNTIYF. For the CDR3, the DNA is TGTGCCAGCAGCTTGGGACAGGGATACGGAAACACCATATATTTT. The rearrangement joins TRBV5-4 to TRBJ1-3; 7 bases align to TRBD1. V lost 0 bases, J lost 4 bases, and 4 bases stayed unmatched. The CDR3 loop spans 15 amino acids. CDR1 and CDR2 (germline): SGHNT, YYREEE (reference sequence).

About this clone itself: One end of the junction is discordant with germline, which a read error may explain. The chain recombines TRBV5-1 with TRBJ1-1; the D is unclear. The CDR3 covers 14 residues. Germline CDR1 and CDR2: SGHRS and YFSETQ. The CDR3 nucleotides read TGCGCCAGCAGCTCTATGGGCCAGGTCACTGGAGCTTTCTTT. This gives the protein CASSSMGQVTGAFF.

The chain uses TRBV7-7 and TRBJ2-2; D is unresolved. The germline V and J ends were trimmed by 1 base and 5 bases, with 11 bases remaining between them. Germline CDR1 SSHAT, CDR2 FNYEAQ (reference sequence). CDR3 length equals 15 residues. The CDR3 region is CASSLGMGRTGELFF. As DNA, the CDR3 is TGTGCCAGCAGCTTAGGGATGGGCCGAACCGGGGAGCTGTTTTTT.

The chain couples TRBV2 to TRBJ2-3; the D gene is possibly TRBD2 (6 bases). Trimming removed 3 bases from V and 7 bases from J, with 17 bases in between. The CDR3 totals 15 residues. Germline CDR1 and CDR2: SNHLY and FYNNEI. CDR3 residues: CASSEVIAVVNTQYF. DNA of the CDR3: TGTGCCAGCAGTGAGGTAATAGCGGTCGTGAATACGCAGTATTTT.

The J gene is TRBJ2-1, the V gene TRBV2, with 8 nucleotides matching TRBD1. Germline CDR1 is SNHLY and CDR2 is FYNNEI. This CDR3 region has 15 residues. V dropped 5 bases and J dropped 6; count of bases not matched to a gene: 9. The CDR3: CASSYDRGGRNEQFF. CDR3 bases: TGTGCCAGCAGTTACGACAGGGGTGGACGCAATGAGCAGTTCTTC. The full variable domain, in which reference TRBV2 and TRBJ2-1 provide the parts outside the CDR3, is EPEVTQTPSHQVTQMGQEVILRCVPISNHLYFYWYRQILGQKVEFLVSFYNNEISEKSEIFDDQFSVERPDGSNFTLKIRSTKLEDSAMYFCASSYDRGGRNEQFFGPGTRLTVL.

The V and J genes are TRBV5-1 and TRBJ1-3; D is ambiguous. The CDR3 consists of 15 residues. Germline lookup yields CDR1 SGHRS and CDR2 YFSETQ. Deletions cut 0 bases from V and 0 bases from J, with 7 bases between. The CDR3 DNA follows: TGCGCCAGCAGCTTGGGCACAGTCTCTGGAAACACCATATATTTT. Residues: CASSLGTVSGNTIYF.

This chain joins TRBV27 and TRBJ2-3, with 7 bases identical to TRBD1. Losses at the gene ends were 2 bases for V and 2 bases for J; bases not matched to a gene: 4. The CDR3 runs to 15 residues. Looked up from germline, CDR1 is MNHEY and CDR2 is SMNVEV (reference sequence). As DNA, the CDR3 is TGTGCCAGCAGTTTAAGGCAGGGGGACACAGATACGCAGTATTTT. This encodes CASSLRQGDTDTQYF.